The 29 T cell receptor beta chains listed next were all sequenced from one sample in a study of tumor and adjacent non-tumor tissue in lung cancer. The library came from three nested PCR rounds adapted from ARM-PCR protocols. TCRdb re-derived calls from the multiplex PCR reads in MiXCR, one entry per CDR3 protein. Of 100,000 or so distinct CDR3 sequences listed, 80% are singletons. RNA was extracted from bulk tissue without any cell sorting. This non-tumor lung sample came from over 3 cm beyond the tumor edge. The sequencing sample was made of distant non-tumor lung tissue. All receptors derive from a man in his 60s with small cell lung cancer.

The CDR3 reads CASSGLAGIGYTF. CDR3 DNA: TGTGCCAGCAGCGGCTTAGCAGGGATTGGCTACACCTTC. The V and J genes are TRBV6-5 and TRBJ1-2; possibly TRBD1 for D (5 bases). This CDR3 comprises 13 residues. The V end lost 6 bases, the J end lost 7 bases, and 15 bases lay between the germline ends. In germline, CDR1 is MNHEY, CDR2 SVGAGI.

The V gene is TRBV12-3 or TRBV12-4, the J gene TRBJ1-1; D is uncertain. CDR3 length: 12 residues. V shed 7 bases and J shed 5 bases, with 11 bases lying between them. This CDR3 reads CASNPLVTEAFF. In DNA, the CDR3 is TGTGCCAGCAATCCCCTTGTGACTGAAGCTTTCTTT.

Points on this clonotype: The conserved final phenylalanine or tryptophan is absent from the CDR3, which likely points to a read error. The chain employs TRBV11-2 and TRBJ2-7; a weak D match, TRBD2 (5 bases). Germline V gives CDR1 SGHAT, CDR2 FQNNGV. CDR3 length: 14 amino acids. The CDR3 region is CASRLEVGGYEQYL. The CDR3 DNA sequence: TGTGCTAGCAGGTTAGAAGTCGGAGGCTACGAGCAGTACCTC.

A note on this clonotype: Germline and junction disagree at one end, which may indicate a read error. The chain joins TRBV6-5 to TRBJ2-1; D may be TRBD2 (5 bases). Germline CDR1 reads MNHEY; CDR2 reads SVGAGI. The CDR3 is made up of 14 amino acids. CDR3 coding DNA: TGTGCCAACAGTTCGGACTCCCCCCCTTATGAGCAGCTCTTC. The encoded protein is CANSSDSPPYEQLF.

Points on this clonotype: The junction and the germline gene differ at one end; a read error may be behind it. The chain joins TRBV29-1 to TRBJ2-1; D remains ambiguous. The CDR3 is made up of 13 amino acids. Germline V gene data show CDR1 as SQVTM and CDR2 as ANQGSEA. The CDR3, as DNA: TGCAGCGCCCGATCGAACTCCTACAATAAGCAGTTCTTC. Its protein is CSARSNSYNKQFF.

Concerning this clonotype: No conserved phenylalanine or tryptophan ends this CDR3, so it is likely a read error. The genes are TRBV29-1 and TRBJ2-1; the match to TRBD2 covers 7 bases. This CDR3 spans 15 amino acids. Losses at the gene ends were 4 bases for V and 7 bases for J; bases not matched to a gene: 13. Germline CDR1 SQVTM, CDR2 ANQGSEA. In DNA, the CDR3 is TGCAGCGTTGCGGGGTGGGAGGGAAGGGCAAATGAGCAGTTCTTG. This translates into CSVAGWEGRANEQFL.

The chain recombines TRBV12-3 or TRBV12-4 with TRBJ2-3; 11 positions match TRBD1. There are 14 residues in the CDR3. The CDR3 is CTTLKDRGRDTQYF. Here the CDR3 DNA reads TGTACCACTTTGAAGGACAGGGGGCGAGATACGCAGTATTTT.

Of note for this clonotype: At one of its ends the junction is not consistent with the germline gene, which may arise from a read error. This chain uses TRBV13 with TRBJ2-1; 7 nucleotides agree with TRBD1. CDR1 PRHDT and CDR2 FYEKMQ come from the germline V gene (reference sequence). The CDR3 has 15 residues. This CDR3 reads CTSSSSRGGDDEQFF. The DNA of the CDR3 is TGTACCAGTAGCTCTAGTCGAGGGGGCGATGATGAACAGTTCTTC.

On this clonotype itself: The junction departs from the called germline gene at one end, perhaps through a read error. V is TRBV6-5 and J is TRBJ1-2; maybe TRBD1 (5 bases). CDR1 is MNHEY and CDR2 is SVGAGI in the germline V gene. This CDR3 is built from 15 residues. The CDR3, as DNA: TGTGCCACCAGTTACTCGGGGAGAGGGGCCTATGGCTACACCTTC. Translated, it gives CATSYSGRGAYGYTF.

The chain uses TRBV29-1 and TRBJ2-1; 7 nucleotides align to TRBD2. The ends lost 8 bases at V and 4 bases at J; junction bases unmatched: 14. Germline loops: CDR1 SQVTM, CDR2 ANQGSEA. This CDR3 spans 15 amino acids. The CDR3 loop is CSRAPLRGYYNEQFF. DNA for the CDR3: TGCAGCAGGGCTCCGTTGCGGGGGTATTACAATGAGCAGTTCTTC.

Points on this clonotype: This could be a read error, since a much larger clone is one nucleotide away. The chain recombines TRBV5-1 with TRBJ2-5; TRBD2 aligns across 9 bases. Germline CDR1 is SGHRS and CDR2 is YFSETQ. The V and J ends lost 5 bases and 6 bases, in that order; junction bases with no gene match: 8. The CDR3 loop spans 14 amino acids. The CDR3 DNA reads TGCGCCAGCAGAGATAGCGGGAGCACAAAGACCCAGTACTTC. It encodes CASRDSGSTKTQYF.

The genes are TRBV4-1 and TRBJ1-1, with TRBD1 as a possible D gene (5 bases). The CDR3 runs 15 residues. V lost 1 base, J lost 4 bases, and 13 bases lay in between. Per germline, CDR1 MGHRA and CDR2 YSYEKL. The CDR3 loop is CASSQVPGSSTEAFF. The DNA of the CDR3 is TGCGCCAGCAGCCAAGTTCCAGGGTCTAGCACTGAAGCTTTCTTT.

On this clonotype: One junction end does not reproduce the germline sequence, and a read error may be involved. V usage is TRBV4-2 and J usage is TRBJ2-2; 7 nucleotides line up with TRBD2. Looked up from germline, CDR1 is LGHNA and CDR2 is YNFKEQ. CDR3 length equals 15 residues. CDR3 amino acids: CVSKLARDDGGELFF. The CDR3 bases are TGTGTCAGCAAACTAGCGAGAGATGATGGCGGGGAACTGTTTTTT.

Turning to this clonotype: No conserved phenylalanine or tryptophan ends this CDR3, so it is likely a read error. The genes are TRBV11-1 and TRBJ2-1, with 13 bases aligning to TRBD2. The V gene's germline CDR1 is SGHAT and CDR2 FQDESV (reference sequence). V trimming: 6 bases; J trimming: 10 bases; junction bases outside the gene matches: 18. This CDR3 comprises 18 residues. The CDR3 is CASSSESRTSGSSKEQFL. The CDR3 nucleotides are TGTGCCAGCAGTTCAGAATCGAGGACTAGCGGGAGTAGTAAGGAGCAGTTCTTA.

Concerning this clonotype itself: Sequence at one end of the junction differs from germline and may be a read error. This chain uses TRBV5-1 with TRBJ2-3; D perhaps matches TRBD2 (6 bases). The CDR3 is 13 residues long. The germline CDR1 and CDR2 sequences are SGHRS and YFSETQ. CDR3 in DNA: TGCGCCAGCAGCTTGGCGGGGGTGGATATGCAGTATTTT. It yields the protein CASSLAGVDMQYF.

The table lists this clonotype with a few counts. This may be a read error: a much more frequent sequence differs by one nucleotide. This chain joins TRBV14 and TRBJ1-1, with 9 bases lining up with TRBD1. CDR3 size: 16 residues. J gave up 4 bases and V 7 bases, and 13 bases lay outside the gene matches. Per the germline V gene, CDR1 is SGHDN and CDR2 is FVKESK. CDR3 coding DNA: TGTGCCAGCACCCACCGTCCGGGACAGGGCCCCACTGAAGCTTTCTTT. Translation gives CASTHRPGQGPTEAFF.

In the case of this clonotype: Germline and junction disagree at one end, which may indicate a read error. The chain uses TRBV11-2 and TRBJ2-3; D could derive from TRBD1 or TRBD2 (5 bases each). The CDR3 extends over 17 amino acids. The germline gives CDR1 SGHAT, CDR2 FQNNGV. CDR3 DNA: TGTGCCAGTGGCTCCGGGACCCAATTTTCGAACACAGATATGCAGTATTTT. This gives the protein CASGSGTQFSNTDMQYF.

This clonotype was recorded once. Sequence at one end of the junction differs from germline and may be a read error. The V call is TRBV29-1, the J call TRBJ2-1, with D unclear. The germline V gene has CDR1 SQVTM and CDR2 ANQGSEA. The CDR3 covers 13 residues. CDR3 sequence: CSVHDPNVNGQFF. For the CDR3, the DNA is TGCAGCGTTCACGACCCAAATGTAAATGGGCAGTTCTTC.

This clonotype was counted at least ten times. The rearrangement uses TRBV24-1 and TRBJ2-3; 7 nucleotides agree with TRBD1. The V gene end was trimmed by 7 bases and the J gene end by 4 bases; junction bases not matched to a gene: 4. Germline-derived CDR1 and CDR2 are KGHDR and SFDVKD. The CDR3 is 13 amino acids. CDR3 bases: TGTGCCACCAGATCCACAGGGGCAGATACGCAGTATTTT. Translating it yields CATRSTGADTQYF.

As to this clonotype: The CDR3 ends on some other residue instead of the conserved phenylalanine or tryptophan, so this is likely a read error. The chain couples TRBV5-1 to TRBJ1-2; D is undetermined. CDR1 and CDR2 from the germline V gene are SGHRS and YFSETQ. The V end was cut by 0 bases, the J end by 7 bases, with 10 bases between. The CDR3 loop spans 13 amino acids. CDR3 coding DNA: TGCGCCAGCAGCTTGGTTGTACTGATTGGCTACACCCTC. Amino acids: CASSLVVLIGYTL.

Concerning this clonotype: Given the absence of the conserved phenylalanine or tryptophan at the CDR3 end, a read error is likely. No DNA is shown, since the ends of the CDR3 on it are uncertain; the CDR3 is the one TCRdb lists. This chain joins TRBV12-3 or TRBV12-4 and TRBJ2-7. With termini counted, the CDR3 has 13 amino acids. The chain's CDR3 is CASSLISTYELYS.

In the case of this clonotype: At one of its ends the junction is not consistent with the germline gene, which may arise from a read error. This chain connects TRBV4-1 to TRBJ2-7; D might be TRBD1 or TRBD2, each matching 5 bases. Germline V gives CDR1 MGHRA, CDR2 YSYEKL. The CDR3 contains 17 residues. The CDR3 DNA sequence: TGCGCCAGCAGCCAAGATAGGCTTAACGGGGCCTCCTATGAGCAGTGCTTC. It translates to CASSQDRLNGASYEQCF.

CDR3 sequence (DNA): TGTGCCAGCAGCTTAGGGACGGAGCCCGCTAGCACAGATAGACAGTATTTT. Translation: CASSLGTEPASTDRQYF. The V gene is TRBV7-8, the J gene TRBJ2-3, with D maybe TRBD2 (5 bases). The germline CDR1 and CDR2 sequences are SGHVS and FQNEAQ. This CDR3 spans 17 amino acids. The V end was cut by 1 base, the J end by 12 bases, with 26 bases between. The variable domain in full, completed from reference TRBV7-8 and TRBJ2-3, reads GAGVSQSPRYKVAKRGQDVALRCDPISGHVSLFWYQQALGQGPEFLTYFQNEAQLDKSGLPSDRFFAERPEGSVSTLKIQRTQQEDSAVYLCASSLGTEPASTDRQYFGPGTRLTVL.

A word on this clonotype: No conserved phenylalanine or tryptophan is present at the end of the CDR3, so a read error is the likely explanation. V and J are TRBV20-1 and TRBJ2-5; D is unresolved. Germline values: CDR1 DFQATT, CDR2 SNEGSKA (reference sequence). The CDR3 covers 11 residues. V was pared by 4 bases and J by 8 bases, with 11 bases between. For the CDR3, the DNA is TGCAGTGCTAAGGCGGTGGAAACCCAGTACTTA. Its protein is CSAKAVETQYL.

This chain uses TRBV13 with TRBJ2-6; D is possibly TRBD1 or TRBD2 (7 bases each). The CDR3 is 17 amino acids. Per germline, CDR1 PRHDT and CDR2 FYEKMQ (reference sequence). Trimming removed 2 bases from V and 1 base from J, with 12 bases in between. CDR3 nucleotides: TGTGCCAGCAGCTTAAAGCGGGACAGTTCTGGGGCCAACGTCCTGACTTTC. Its translation: CASSLKRDSSGANVLTF.

V and J are TRBV12-3 or TRBV12-4 and TRBJ2-5; TRBD1 aligns across 8 bases. The CDR3 runs to 13 residues. Trimming removed 9 bases from V and 3 bases from J; junction bases left unmatched: 6. The CDR3 is CASLMDREETQYF. The CDR3, as DNA: TGTGCCAGTTTAATGGACAGGGAAGAGACCCAGTACTTC.

In regard to this clonotype: As the CDR3 is not closed by the conserved phenylalanine or tryptophan, this likely results from a read error. The chain links TRBV12-3 or TRBV12-4 to TRBJ2-2; D may be TRBD1 (6 bases). The CDR3 has 15 residues. V dropped 3 bases and J dropped 3 bases, with 11 bases sitting between them. The CDR3 DNA sequence: TGTGCCAGCAGTTTCTCCTGGACAGACACCGGGGAGCTGTTTTTA. Translated, it gives CASSFSWTDTGELFL.

A word on this clonotype: A single base separates this from a much larger clone, so it may be a read error. V gene TRBV12-3 or TRBV12-4 combines with J gene TRBJ2-4; D is unresolved. CDR3 size: 13 residues. The CDR3 sequence: CASSSNTANIHYF. As DNA, the CDR3 is TGTGCCAGCAGTTCCAACACCGCCAACATTCATTACTTC.

This clonotype was detected a few times. Possible read error: a much larger clone is one base away. The CDR3 coding sequence is TGCAGTGGTGTGTTGAGCTCCTACGAGCAGTACTTC. This encodes CSGVLSSYEQYF. The chain joins TRBV20-1 to TRBJ2-7; D gene ambiguous. Germline CDR1 DFQATT, CDR2 SNEGSKA (reference sequence). V lost 7 bases to trimming and J lost 0 bases, with 10 bases between them. This CDR3 has 12 residues.